This TCR beta chain is drawn from a study of metastatic and nonmetastatic thyroid tumors. On the study more broadly: Peripheral blood and tumor or nodule samples from malignant and benign thyroid patients were compared. Study observations and caveats: Benign nodules reportedly had significantly lower TCR beta diversity than malignant thyroid tumors in blood and tumor.

This clone is deemed medium-sized. The antigen remains undetermined. Prior to thyroid surgery, none of the patients had received any treatment. Trimming took 4 bases from V and 3 from J, leaving 9 bases between them. The CDR3 consists of 13 residues. In the original processing: CDR3 was compared across clinicopathological groups, and the resulting differences were used to build a distant-metastasis classifier for papillary thyroid cancer. TCRdb recomputed clones from the PCR reads via MiXCR. TCRdb's processing, not the authors', yielded these V and J calls. The sample holds roughly 20,000 clones, about 11% seen once.

Sequenced input: blood. The chain uses TRBV12-3 or TRBV12-4 and TRBJ1-2; D is uncertain. This TCR derives from a female donor with papillary thyroid cancer or a benign thyroid nodule (not recorded which). Some clones in this sample may be carry-over from other donors' samples. CDR3: CASSSFRDYGYTF. The DNA for the CDR3 is TGTGCCAGCAGTTCATTCCGGGACTATGGCTACACCTTC.